This T cell receptor beta chain stems from a study of T cells after yellow fever vaccination. This clonotype turned up a few times. They built TCR cDNA with 5'RACE template switching, a step that put in a universal primer site and UMIs. TCRdb redid the calling of the 5' RACE reads with MiXCR, one entry per CDR3 protein. There are approximately 550,000 distinct CDR3 sequences in the sample; about 19% occur only once, and approximately 14% lies in the top ten. V lost 8 bases and J lost 3, with 11 bases in between. The length of the CDR3 is 12 residues. Germline CDR1 and CDR2: ENHRY and SYGVKD. Sequenced here: PBMCs, sampled 15 days after the yellow fever booster vaccination. This receptor was obtained from a man aged 25-45 years who received the YFV17D yellow fever vaccine. The gene calls are TRBV10-3 and TRBJ2-7; D is undetermined. The CDR3 DNA reads TGTGCCATCTCAAGTCCGGTCTACGAGCAGTACTTC. It is translated as CAISSPVYEQYF.